The source of this T cell receptor (beta chain) is a study of cytomegalovirus exposure and HLA in healthy donors (dated by TCRdb to 2016 to 2017). For the wider study: An earlier analysis of several hundred of the donors reported about 290 Gb of sequence data and roughly 100 million unique TCR beta sequences from 190 million or so T cells. An early release covering roughly 600 HLA-typed donors comprised about 300 gigabases of sequencing data and approximately 85 million unique TCR sequences. The genetic ancestry cluster associated with self-reported Caucasian donors included 65% to 90% of the 398 genotyped donors. The aim of the study was to test whether cataloging public T cell receptors could identify signatures of past pathogen exposure. Using immunosequencing, the study profiled T cell repertoires from 500 to 800 subjects and related those repertoires to cytomegalovirus serostatus. In addition to the first cohort of approximately 670 subjects, a separate validation cohort of 120 different subjects was used. The study combined high-throughput TCR immunosequencing, statistical association of individual TCRs with disease status, and machine learning to predict cytomegalovirus infection status. To study patterns of TCR occurrence, a later analysis re-analyzed previously published TCR beta repertoires from 666 donors and added high-resolution HLA genotyping. Rather than drawing on any new phenotypic data, the later analysis identified candidate immune exposures from TCR beta sequences and the way those sequences occurred across donors. In an earlier analysis of roughly 540 of the donors, high-throughput TCR beta sequencing was used to judge whether each TCR beta V gene segment behaved as functional or pseudogenic. Donor age, sex, ethnicity and CMV serostatus were compiled alongside the repertoire data. Genome-wide SNP genotypes for about three fifths of the roughly 700 donors were used in a later genetic analysis, which treated that subset as a discovery cohort. Every repertoire in the discovery cohort had been generated on one and the same sequencing platform. HLA typing included class I and class II loci at four-digit resolution. Typing coverage differed by locus: A, B, C, DRB1 and DQB1 were typed in about 629-640 donors, DQA1 in about 510, DPA1 in nearly 610, and DPB1 in roughly 470. Four to six DR-DQ haplotypes were handled as single units for association and clustering, since linkage in the cohort was strong. Among some 400 genotyped donors of the cohort, an average of roughly 230,000 unique TCR beta nucleotide sequences was sequenced per donor, of which roughly 17% were non-productive. Findings and caveats that apply to the study as a whole: A later analysis found that TCR association rates varied across HLA loci, with DRB1 alleles showing the most associated TCRs and HLA-C alleles the fewest. The only immune exposure information available for the cohort was CMV serostatus. HLA typing was unavailable for some donors at each locus, so association tests used only the typed subset. The sequencing pipeline was judged likely to have produced a cluster of highly shared sequence variants as a technical artifact. A later analysis reported that several top co-occurrence clusters appeared linked to parvovirus B19, influenza, CMV and Epstein-Barr virus. In this cohort, only TCR beta chains were sequenced, and detectable features were limited by the absence of alpha or paired-chain data. A later analysis found that HLA-associated TCR beta chains were more clonally expanded and had lower generation probabilities than equally common non-associated chains. In a later genetic analysis, fewer N-insertions in productive TCRs were reported among donors in an Asian-associated ancestry cluster than the approximately 710-donor mean. An earlier analysis of 587 of the donors showed that most TCR beta V segments appeared in productive rearrangements either about 87% or about 30% of the time, which broadly matched IMGT annotations. A total of roughly 160 TCR beta chains were listed by the study as associated with cytomegalovirus. Because counts were too low, some 17 rarely observed V segments, including chromosome 9 orphons, were excluded from the earlier analysis of 587 of the donors. Roughly uniform sequencing depth across donors was assumed in presence/absence analyses, although this assumption may not hold. A later genetic analysis associated a missense DCLRE1C variant with V-gene and J-gene trimming of TCR beta chains, and an independent cohort replicated the association. Specific HLA alleles were associated with 15,000 to 20,000 TCR beta sequences at a false discovery rate of 0.05 in a later analysis. Some IMGT-functional V segments, including TRBV6-2 and TRBV6-3, could not be distinguished by the 87-base-pair reads and were therefore excluded. Cytomegalovirus status was reported to be diagnosed by the classifier with high specificity and sensitivity in both the original and validation cohorts. Most TCR sequences were observed very rarely across donors, whereas some public TCRs were present in many individuals. According to a later analysis, most CMV-associated TCR beta chains appeared to be HLA-restricted, and the HLA associations seemed to be driven largely by CMV exposure. Linkage disequilibrium might explain the correlated functional status among segregating V segments, but an unknown experimental factor could not be ruled out. Strong co-occurrence of HLA alleles, especially DR and DQ, made assigning TCR associations to individual alleles difficult. According to the authors, the approach could potentially be generalized to other disease states and immunological phenotypes. A further reported finding was that TCR beta sequences accurately predicted the HLA-A and HLA-B alleles for most subjects in the first cohort. A few of the identified cytomegalovirus-associated TCR beta chains were confirmed in vitro to be specific for cytomegalovirus antigens.

Library construction relied on the immunoSEQ multiplex PCR assay. The multiplex PCR relied on a mix of 60 forward primers for TCR Vbeta segments and 13 reverse primers for TCR Jbeta segments. Amplification of the CDR3 region of rearranged TCR beta genes was performed with a multiplex PCR assay on genomic DNA. On the Illumina HiSeq System, the amplified TCR beta libraries were sequenced as 87-base-pair reads. The published analysis was carried out like this. Across the 670 or so repertoires, a later analysis counted tens of millions of unique TCR beta chains, approximately 12 million of which were shared by at least two donors. Raw reads were error-corrected and collapsed into unique sequences with a nearest-neighbor algorithm that merged closely related sequences to remove PCR and sequencing errors. CDR3 sequences were aligned to IMGT reference sequences to assign V, D and J gene segments. For a sequence to be retained, a match of at least six nucleotides to both a V gene segment and a J gene segment was required. A rearrangement was called productive if the CDR3 had no stop codons and remained in frame with V and J, and every other rearrangement was called non-productive. CDR3 was defined by IMGT convention, running from the second conserved V-encoded cysteine to the conserved J-encoded phenylalanine. Sequences without an unambiguous match to a single V gene segment were excluded from the earlier analysis of 500 to 700 of the donors. An earlier analysis of 587 of the donors classified V segments as functional when productive rearrangements were above 56.7% and as segregating when the standard deviation between donors was above 5%. A statistical classification framework was built to diagnose cytomegalovirus status from the catalog of TCR beta chain sequences. V and J gene assignment, in a later analysis, came from comparing TCR nucleotide sequences with IMGT/GENE-DB human TR gene sequences. The TCRdist pipeline was used in a later analysis to assign CDR3 sequences and most-parsimonious VDJ recombination scenarios. A later analysis defined each TCR beta chain by its CDR3 amino acid sequence plus V-gene family, and excluded reads lacking a unique V-gene family. To address suspected cross-contamination and a sequencing artifact, a later analysis removed around 600 highly shared, low-generation-probability nucleotide sequences. A later analysis calculated a clonal expansion index for each public chain from normalized within-repertoire ranks of inferred template counts. Generation probabilities in a later analysis came from a VDJ recombination model fitted to out-of-frame rearrangements, and those results were checked against IGoR. Hypergeometric tests were used in a later analysis to score TCR-TCR, TCR-HLA and TCR-CMV co-occurrence, with a repertoire-size bias correction applied to the TCR pairs. In a later analysis, false discovery rates were estimated by permuting HLA or CMV assignments 20 times. In a later analysis, co-occurring TCRs were grouped using DBSCAN, with TCRdist sequence similarity added in when clustering inside HLA-allele-positive subsets. Co-occurrence clustering excluded repertoires with fewer than 30,000 or more than 120,000 public chains, plus five with anomalous nucleotide sharing. TCRdb holds this immuneACCESS table with in-frame rearrangements only. Some clones are missing; in checked studies, unresolved V genes explain under half, and the rest has no known cause. Clone size and V and J calls were adopted from that table, with D and trimming inferred from the DNA. The sample records roughly 93,000 clones, around 77% of which are singletons. The top ten clones comprise less than 8% of the sample.

At the junction V is shortened by 4 bases and J by 4 bases, with 14 bases in between. Looking up the germline V gene (reference sequence) yields CDR1 GTSNPN and CDR2 SVGIG. Spanning cysteine to phenylalanine, the CDR3 consists of 14 amino acids. The retained sequence is limited to the CDR3, 42 bases, with the frame set at the first base. As regards this clone: Its antigen has not been determined. The record has no base qualities; no much larger clone is one base away.

The cohort consisted of 666 healthy bone marrow donors. Cohort members were all nominally healthy when sampled, although unrecorded immune exposures were likely present. The donor was CMV seronegative and was included in the group of several hundred seronegative cohort members. A peripheral blood sample was collected from each donor, and TCR beta sequencing was performed on peripheral blood mononuclear cells. Genomic DNA extraction from the blood cell samples was performed with the Qiagen DNeasy Blood Extraction Kit. The chain links TRBV30 with TRBJ1-3, with TRBD1 tentatively as D gene (6 bases match). Input material: PBMCs. The TCR originated in a man aged 25-45 years in good health and CMV-seronegative. The CDR3 here reads CAWNLGQLGNTIYF. The DNA sequence is given as TGTGCCTGGAATCTCGGACAGCTCGGAAACACCATATATTTT.